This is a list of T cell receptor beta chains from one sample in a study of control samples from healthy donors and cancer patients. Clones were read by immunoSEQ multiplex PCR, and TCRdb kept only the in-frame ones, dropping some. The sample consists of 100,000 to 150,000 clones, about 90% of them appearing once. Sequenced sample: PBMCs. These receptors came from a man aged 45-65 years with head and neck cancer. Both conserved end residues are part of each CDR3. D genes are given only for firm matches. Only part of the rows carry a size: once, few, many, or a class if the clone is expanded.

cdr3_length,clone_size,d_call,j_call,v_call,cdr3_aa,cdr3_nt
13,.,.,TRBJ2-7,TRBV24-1,CATSDPRAEEQYF,TGTGCCACCAGTGATCCCCGGGCCGAAGAGCAGTACTTC
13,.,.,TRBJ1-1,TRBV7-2,CASSPLGNTEAFF,TGTGCCAGCAGCCCACTAGGGAACACTGAAGCTTTCTTT
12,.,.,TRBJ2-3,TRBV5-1,CASSPNTDTQYF,TGCGCCAGCAGCCCCAACACAGATACGCAGTATTTT
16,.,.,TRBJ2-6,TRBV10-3,CAISEPQGPGANVLTF,TGTGCCATCAGTGAGCCACAGGGCCCTGGGGCCAACGTCCTGACTTTC
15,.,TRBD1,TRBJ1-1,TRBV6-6,CASSWPQGANTEAFF,TGTGCCAGCAGTTGGCCCCAGGGGGCGAACACTGAAGCTTTCTTT
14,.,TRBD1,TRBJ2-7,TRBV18,CASSPQQGAYEQYF,TGTGCCAGCTCACCACAACAGGGGGCCTACGAGCAGTACTTC
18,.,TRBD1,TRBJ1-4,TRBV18,CASSPPEQGTWSNEKLFF,TGTGCCAGCTCACCACCGGAACAGGGGACGTGGTCTAATGAAAAACTGTTTTTT
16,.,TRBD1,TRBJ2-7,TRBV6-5,CASSYPEGAASYEQYF,TGTGCCAGCAGTTACCCCGAGGGGGCAGCCTCCTACGAGCAGTACTTC
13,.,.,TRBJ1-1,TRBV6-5,CASGQTVNTEAFF,TGTGCCAGCGGACAGACAGTGAACACTGAAGCTTTCTTT
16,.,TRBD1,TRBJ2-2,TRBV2,CASSDPWDRNTGELFF,TGTGCCAGCAGTGACCCCTGGGACAGGAACACCGGGGAGCTGTTTTTT
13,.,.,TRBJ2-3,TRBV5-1,CASSLGYTDTQYF,TGCGCCAGCAGCTTGGGCTACACAGATACGCAGTATTTT
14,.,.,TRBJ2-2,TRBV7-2,CASSLARGDGELFF,TGTGCCAGCAGCTTGGCTAGGGGGGACGGGGAGCTGTTTTTT
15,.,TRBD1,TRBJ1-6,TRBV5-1,CASRIPGTESSPLHF,TGCGCCAGCAGAATCCCCGGGACAGAATCGTCACCCCTCCACTTT
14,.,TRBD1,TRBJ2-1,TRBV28,CASMVGTGWLEQFF,TGTGCCAGCATGGTCGGGACAGGGTGGTTGGAGCAGTTCTTC
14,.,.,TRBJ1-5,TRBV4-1,CASSQERSNQPQHF,TGCGCCAGCAGCCAAGAAAGGAGCAATCAGCCCCAGCATTTT
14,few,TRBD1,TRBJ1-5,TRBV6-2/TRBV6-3,CASSSGTGNQPQHF,TGTGCCAGCAGTTCTGGGACAGGGAATCAGCCCCAGCATTTT
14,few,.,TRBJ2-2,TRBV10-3,CASAAGGGAGELFF,TGTGCCTCCGCGGCAGGGGGAGGGGCCGGGGAGCTGTTTTTT
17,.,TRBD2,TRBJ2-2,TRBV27,CASSLGTSGSGTGELFF,TGTGCCAGCAGTTTAGGGACTAGCGGGAGTGGCACCGGGGAGCTGTTTTTT
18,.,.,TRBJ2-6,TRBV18,CASSGGLTVGSGANVLTF,TGTGCCAGCTCGGGGGGCCTCACTGTGGGGTCTGGGGCCAACGTCCTGACTTTC
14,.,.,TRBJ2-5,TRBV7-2,CASSYWGDQETQYF,TGTGCCAGCAGTTACTGGGGGGACCAAGAGACCCAGTACTTC
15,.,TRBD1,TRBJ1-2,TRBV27,CASSLSKGQGSGYTF,TGTGCCAGCAGTTTATCGAAGGGACAGGGCTCTGGCTACACCTTC
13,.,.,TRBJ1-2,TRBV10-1,CASSESIVGGYTF,TGCGCCAGCAGTGAGTCGATAGTGGGGGGCTACACCTTC